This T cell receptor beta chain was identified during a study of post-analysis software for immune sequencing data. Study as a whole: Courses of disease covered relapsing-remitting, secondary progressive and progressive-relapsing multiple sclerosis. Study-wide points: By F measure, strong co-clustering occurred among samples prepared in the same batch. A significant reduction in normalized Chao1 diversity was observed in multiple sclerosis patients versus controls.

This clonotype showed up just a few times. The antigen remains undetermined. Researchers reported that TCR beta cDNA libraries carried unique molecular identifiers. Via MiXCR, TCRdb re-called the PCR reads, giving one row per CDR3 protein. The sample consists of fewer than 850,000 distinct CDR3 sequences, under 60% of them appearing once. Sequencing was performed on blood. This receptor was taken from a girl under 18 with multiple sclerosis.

The CDR3 here is CASSLGGTAVSYEQYF. CDR3 in DNA: TGTGCCAGCAGCTTAGGGGGGACCGCCGTGTCCTACGAGCAGTACTTC. V gene TRBV7-2 combines with J gene TRBJ2-7; D could derive from TRBD1 or TRBD2 (5 bases each). The CDR3 consists of 16 residues. V lost 1 base and J lost 1, with 14 bases in between. The V gene's germline CDR1 is SGHTA and CDR2 FQGNSA.